This T cell receptor (beta chain) was obtained from a study of blood T cell repertoires in COVID-19. Study-wide context: The origin of the acute and convalescent COVID-19 samples was the United States, Italy and Spain. PBMCs, B-cell-depleted T cells, or T cells were the source of the cDNA or gDNA that made up the material.

V lost 2 bases and J lost 3, with 20 bases in between. The CDR3 sequence is 18 residues long. Per the germline V gene, CDR1 is MGHRA and CDR2 is YSYEKL. This clone has only a few counts. Original handling: Amplification of reference gene primers provided the estimated nucleated cell counts. Some clones are missing from TCRdb's copy, which holds only in-frame ones; the method was immunoSEQ multiplex PCR. V, J and clone size derive from that table, while D and trimming were established from the DNA sequence. The sample records a few hundred thousand clones, around 90% being singletons. This receptor was taken from a woman in her forties or fifties with COVID-19, enrolled during active disease. Input material: peripheral blood. The chain couples TRBV4-1 to TRBJ1-5; no firm D call. Here the CDR3 reads CASSQRLGARRDNQPQHF. CDR3 in DNA: TGCGCCAGCAGCCAACGCTTGGGAGCGAGGCGGGACAATCAGCCCCAGCATTTT.